Listed below are T cell receptor beta chains from one sample, sequenced in a study of T cells in Graves' hyperthyroidism and ophthalmopathy. Each CDR3 protein is one row after TCRdb ran MiXCR on the multiplex PCR reads. In the table there are 490,000 or so distinct CDR3 sequences, around 43% of which are singletons. Sequencing input: peripheral blood or thyroid tissue (not recorded which). The receptors shown here come from an adult woman with Graves' disease, either hyperthyroidism or ophthalmopathy (not recorded which). Each CDR3 is given with its conserved first and last residue. D genes are given only for firm matches. Size is stated for part of the rows, as once, few or many counts, or as a class when the clone is expanded.

>many|TRBV20-1|TRBJ2-7|TRBD2
CSARFGGRIEQYF
TGCAGTGCTAGGTTCGGCGGGAGGATCGAGCAGTACTTC
>many|TRBV20-1|TRBJ1-1|.
CSARGGPTGTEAFF
TGCAGTGCTAGAGGTGGACCGACGGGGACTGAAGCTTTCTTT
>.|TRBV6-1|TRBJ2-7|.
CASSLETTYEQYF
TGTGCCAGCAGTCTGGAGACAACTTACGAGCAGTACTTC
>.|TRBV6-6|TRBJ2-7|TRBD1
CASSWIPGQGYEQYF
TGTGCCAGCAGTTGGATCCCGGGACAGGGGTACGAGCAGTACTTC
>many|TRBV11-2|TRBJ2-5|.
CASSLAGGGGTQYF
TGTGCCAGCAGCTTGGCAGGGGGCGGGGGGACCCAGTACTTC
>many|TRBV9|TRBJ2-2|TRBD1
CASSDGQGLGTGELFF
TGTGCCAGCAGCGACGGACAGGGGTTGGGCACCGGGGAGCTGTTTTTT
>many|TRBV4-3|TRBJ2-7|.
CASSQATGNSYPYEQYF
TGCGCCAGCAGCCAAGCGACGGGGAACTCCTATCCGTACGAGCAGTACTTC
>.|TRBV20-1|TRBJ2-7|.
CSAERPSASSYEQYF
TGCAGTGCTGAACGGCCTAGCGCGAGCTCCTACGAGCAGTACTTC
>once|TRBV10-2|TRBJ1-2|TRBD1
CATWGQGEGYTF
TGTGCCACCTGGGGGCAGGGGGAAGGCTACACCTTC
>.|TRBV19|TRBJ2-2|TRBD2
CASAGLDHTGELFF
TGTGCCAGTGCAGGACTAGACCACACCGGGGAGCTGTTTTTT
>many|TRBV6-5|TRBJ1-6|.
CASSYGSGLGRNSPLHF
TGTGCCAGCAGTTACGGTTCTGGTCTAGGACGGAATTCACCCCTCCACTTT
>.|TRBV20-1|TRBJ2-5|TRBD1
CSARRTGGSWTQYF
TGCAGTGCTAGACGGACAGGGGGCTCGTGGACCCAGTACTTC
>.|TRBV2|TRBJ1-1|TRBD1
CASTTSGTANTEAFF
TGTGCCAGCACCACATCCGGGACAGCGAACACTGAAGCTTTCTTT
>.|TRBV10-3|TRBJ1-5|TRBD1
CATDRGGDQPQHF
TGTGCCACTGACAGGGGAGGAGATCAGCCCCAGCATTTT
>many|TRBV7-7|TRBJ2-2|TRBD1
CASSTGDPGELFF
TGTGCTAGCAGCACAGGGGATCCCGGGGAGCTGTTTTTT
>many|TRBV20-1|TRBJ1-1|.
CSARLGGRDTEAFF
TGCAGTGCTCGACTGGGGGGTCGGGACACTGAAGCTTTCTTT
>.|TRBV20-1|TRBJ1-5|TRBD1
CSARDSPDRADGNQPQHF
TGCAGTGCTAGAGATTCCCCGGACAGGGCGGATGGCAATCAGCCCCAGCATTTT
>.|TRBV15|TRBJ2-6|TRBD1
CATSSTGANSGANVLTF
TGTGCCACCAGCAGTACAGGGGCCAACTCTGGGGCCAACGTCCTGACTTTC
>.|TRBV28|TRBJ1-1|.
CASSLVAGGVGTEAFF
TGTGCCAGCAGTTTGGTTGCGGGGGGGGTAGGTACTGAAGCTTTCTTT
>.|TRBV13|TRBJ1-1|.
CARPPGDGLNTEAFF
TGTGCCAGGCCGCCTGGGGACGGCTTGAACACTGAAGCTTTCTTT
>few|TRBV7-9|TRBJ2-5|.
CASSLATGDQPQYF
TGTGCCAGCAGCTTAGCTACCGGGGACCAGCCCCAGTACTTC
>.|TRBV9|TRBJ2-7|.
CASSESNSVYEQYF
TGTGCCAGCAGCGAGAGTAACTCGGTCTACGAGCAGTACTTC
>.|TRBV10-3|TRBJ2-7|.
CAISESGEYEQYF
TGTGCCATCAGTGAGTCGGGGGAATACGAGCAGTACTTC
>.|TRBV19|TRBJ1-2|.
CASSIGQQANYGYTF
TGTGCCAGTAGTATCGGACAGCAAGCTAACTATGGCTACACCTTC
>few|TRBV29-1|TRBJ2-3|.
CSVGAGYTDTQYF
TGCAGCGTCGGGGCAGGGTACACAGATACGCAGTATTTT
>.|TRBV20-1|TRBJ2-7|.
CSAGRGRAYEQYF
TGCAGTGCAGGCCGGGGCAGGGCATACGAGCAGTACTTC
>.|TRBV15|TRBJ1-6|TRBD1
CATSSLDRGSPLHF
TGTGCCACCAGCAGTTTAGACAGGGGGTCACCCCTCCACTTT
>many|TRBV12-3/TRBV12-4|TRBJ2-5|TRBD1
CASSLGGTEKETQYF
TGTGCCAGCAGTTTAGGTGGGACAGAAAAAGAGACCCAGTACTTC
>many|TRBV10-2|TRBJ2-5|.
CASSWTQYF
TGCGCCAGCAGTTGGACCCAGTACTTC
>once|TRBV2|TRBJ2-7|.
CAGDRTGTLRDF
TGTGCCGGAGATCGGACCGGGACCCTGCGTGACTTC
>.|TRBV20-1|TRBJ1-4|.
CSARDQGRNTNEKLFF
TGCAGTGCTAGAGACCAGGGGCGGAACACTAATGAAAAACTGTTTTTT
>.|TRBV7-8|TRBJ1-4|TRBD1
CASSLGPLGQGVKLFF
TGTGCCAGCAGCTTAGGTCCATTGGGACAGGGGGTGAAACTGTTTTTT
>.|TRBV7-9|TRBJ1-2|.
CASSQEFADKVGYTF
TGCGCCAGCAGCCAAGAATTTGCGGACAAGGTTGGCTACACCTTC
>.|TRBV7-2|TRBJ2-7|.
CASSLGGGGKDYEQYF
TGTGCCAGCAGCTTAGGCGGGGGCGGGAAGGACTACGAGCAGTACTTC
>.|TRBV10-3|TRBJ1-6|.
CASSRSGPSNSPLHF
TGTGCCAGCAGCCGCTCAGGGCCCTCTAATTCACCCCTCCACTTT
>.|TRBV10-2|TRBJ2-6|.
CASKGSGSAGTNVLTF
TGCGCCAGCAAGGGTAGCGGATCGGCTGGGACCAACGTCCTGACTTTC
>many|TRBV20-1|TRBJ2-7|.
CSASPRAIYEQYF
TGCAGTGCTAGCCCCCGTGCTATCTACGAGCAGTACTTC
>.|TRBV10-1|TRBJ2-7|.
CASSAVGYEQYF
TGCGCCAGCAGCGCCGTTGGGTACGAGCAGTACTTC
>.|TRBV9|TRBJ2-5|TRBD2
CASSVAGAGETQYF
TGTGCCAGCAGCGTAGCGGGAGCGGGGGAGACCCAGTACTTC
>.|TRBV10-3|TRBJ1-6|.
CASNRDRALDSPLHF
TGTGCCAGCAATCGAGACCGAGCATTGGATTCACCCCTCCACTTT
>many|TRBV24-1|TRBJ1-6|.
CATSAEGSNSPLHF
TGTGCCACCAGTGCTGAAGGGAGTAATTCACCCCTCCACTTT
>once|TRBV20-1|TRBJ2-5|.
CSAKRAGWEETQYF
TGCAGTGCTAAACGGGCCGGGTGGGAAGAGACCCAGTACTTC
>.|TRBV9|TRBJ2-7|TRBD2
CASSHGREQYF
TGTGCCAGCAGCCACGGGAGGGAGCAGTACTTC
>.|TRBV20-1|TRBJ2-5|TRBD2
CSAPSGTETQYF
TGCAGTGCTCCCAGCGGGACTGAGACCCAGTACTTC
>.|TRBV5-1|TRBJ1-4|.
CASSRAGLSNGKLFF
TGCGCCAGCAGCAGGGCCGGCCTCAGCAATGGAAAACTGTTTTTT
>few|TRBV7-2|TRBJ2-7|TRBD2
CASSLRGLAAYEQYF
TGTGCCAGCAGCCTACGGGGACTAGCGGCATACGAGCAGTACTTC
>many|TRBV19|TRBJ1-5|.
CASGWPRFSNQPQHF
TGTGCCAGTGGATGGCCGCGATTTAGCAATCAGCCCCAGCATTTT
>many|TRBV4-1|TRBJ1-4|.
CASSAILNEKLFF
TGCGCCAGCAGCGCAATCCTTAATGAAAAACTGTTTTTT
>.|TRBV10-3|TRBJ1-1|TRBD1
CAISESTGEDTEAFF
TGTGCCATCAGTGAGTCGACAGGGGAGGACACTGAAGCTTTCTTT
>few|TRBV7-9|TRBJ1-6|.
CASSSDGATSNSPLHF
TGTGCCAGCAGCTCTGACGGGGCCACCTCGAATTCACCCCTCCACTTT
>many|TRBV20-1|TRBJ2-7|TRBD2
CSARPLAGRDYEQYF
TGCAGTGCTAGACCCCTAGCGGGACGGGACTACGAGCAGTACTTC
>.|TRBV7-8|TRBJ2-5|.
CASSQRRGGETQYF
TGTGCCAGCAGCCAACGCAGGGGAGGAGAGACCCAGTACTTC
>many|TRBV19|TRBJ1-1|TRBD1
CASSARQGRTEAFF
TGTGCCAGTAGTGCTCGACAGGGAAGGACTGAAGCTTTCTTT
>.|TRBV7-6|TRBJ1-1|.
CASSPLPVRNTEAFF
TGTGCCAGCAGCCCCCTGCCGGTCAGGAACACTGAAGCTTTCTTT
>.|TRBV7-9|TRBJ2-7|.
CASSLRLGGIDYEQYF
TGTGCCAGCAGCTTAAGACTCGGGGGCATTGACTACGAGCAGTACTTC
>.|TRBV5-6|TRBJ1-2|.
CASSQTSRGYTF
TGTGCCAGCAGCCAGACAAGCCGGGGCTACACCTTC
>many|TRBV20-1|TRBJ1-3|TRBD1
CSARGRDRSSGNTIYF
TGCAGTGCCAGGGGGCGGGACCGTAGCTCTGGAAACACCATATATTTT
>many|TRBV12-3/TRBV12-4|TRBJ2-7|.
CASSWYGPRYEQYF
TGTGCCAGCAGCTGGTACGGTCCCCGGTACGAGCAGTACTTC
>.|TRBV5-1|TRBJ1-6|TRBD1
CASTGQGASETLHF
TGCGCCAGCACAGGACAGGGGGCGTCGGAAACCCTCCACTTT
>few|TRBV7-8|TRBJ2-2|.
CASRLRGGGELFF
TGTGCCAGCAGGCTCAGGGGTGGCGGGGAGCTGTTTTTT